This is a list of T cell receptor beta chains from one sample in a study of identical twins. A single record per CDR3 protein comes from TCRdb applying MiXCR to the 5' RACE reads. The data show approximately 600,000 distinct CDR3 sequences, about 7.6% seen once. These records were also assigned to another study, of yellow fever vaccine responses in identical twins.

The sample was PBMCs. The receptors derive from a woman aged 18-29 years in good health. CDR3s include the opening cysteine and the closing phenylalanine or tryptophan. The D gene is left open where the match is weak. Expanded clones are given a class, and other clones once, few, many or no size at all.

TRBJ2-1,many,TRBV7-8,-,TGTGCCAGCAGCTCGAGACTCTCCTACAATGAGCAGTTCTTC,CASSSRLSYNEQFF
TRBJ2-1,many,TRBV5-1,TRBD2,TGCGCCAGCAGCCCCACTAGCGGGGGGTTTAGCTCCTACAATGAGCAGTTCTTC,CASSPTSGGFSSYNEQFF
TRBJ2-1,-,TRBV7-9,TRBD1,TGTGCCAGCAGGAGACAGGGCTTGGGGAATGAGCAGTTCTTC,CASRRQGLGNEQFF
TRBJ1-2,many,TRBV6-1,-,TGTGCCAGCAGTGAAGAGGGCAGATTGAACTATGGCTACACCTTC,CASSEEGRLNYGYTF
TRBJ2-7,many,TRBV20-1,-,TGCAGTGCTAGCCCCTTAGGGGACGAGCAGTACTTC,CSASPLGDEQYF
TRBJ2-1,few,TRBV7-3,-,TGTGCCAGCAGCTTAATGCCGGGGCCCTACAATGAGCAGTTCTTC,CASSLMPGPYNEQFF
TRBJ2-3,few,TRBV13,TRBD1,TGTGCCAGCAGCTTAGGCCAGACAGGGCCAACAGATACGCAGTATTTT,CASSLGQTGPTDTQYF
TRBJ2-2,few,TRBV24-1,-,TGTGCCACCTCCAGCGGGCTACTGGCCGGGGAGCTGTTTTTT,CATSSGLLAGELFF
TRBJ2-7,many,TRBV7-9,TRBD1,TGTGCCAGCAGCCCCGGGACAGACCCTTACGAGCAGTACTTC,CASSPGTDPYEQYF
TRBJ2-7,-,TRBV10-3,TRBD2,TGTGCCACCTCGCCCAGCGGGAGATCTTACGAGCAGTACTTC,CATSPSGRSYEQYF
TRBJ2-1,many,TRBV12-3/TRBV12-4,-,TGTGCCAGCGAAATAGAGAGGGGTGAGCAGTTCTTC,CASEIERGEQFF
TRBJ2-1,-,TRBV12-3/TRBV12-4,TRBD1,TGTGCCAGCAGTTTAGGGGCAGGGACAGGGGCTCTCAATGAGCAGTTCTTC,CASSLGAGTGALNEQFF
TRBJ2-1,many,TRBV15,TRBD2,TGTGCCACCAGCAGAGATCTAGCGGTCTCCTACAATGAGCAGTTCTTC,CATSRDLAVSYNEQFF
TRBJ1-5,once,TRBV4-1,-,TGCGCCAGCAGCCAAGATGGCCCGCGAGATGGTCAACTCAGCAATCAGCCCCAGCATTTT,CASSQDGPRDGQLSNQPQHF
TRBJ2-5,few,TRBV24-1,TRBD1,TGTGCCACCAGTGAAACCGGGACAGCCGAAGAGACCCAGTACTTC,CATSETGTAEETQYF
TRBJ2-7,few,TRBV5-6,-,TGTGCCAGTAAACGGGTAGGCGGGACAGCCTACGAGCAGTACTTC,CASKRVGGTAYEQYF
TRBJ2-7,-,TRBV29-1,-,TGCAGCGTTGTACTGCGAGGGCAGCAGTACTTC,CSVVLRGQQYF
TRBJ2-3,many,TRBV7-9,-,TGTGCCAGCAGCTTAAGCGCCGATACGCAGTATTTT,CASSLSADTQYF
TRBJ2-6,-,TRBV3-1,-,TGTGCCAGCAGCCCCCCTGAGGCCGGGGCCAACGTCCTGACTTTC,CASSPPEAGANVLTF
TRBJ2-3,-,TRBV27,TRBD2,TGTGCCAGCACTCCCCTAGCGGGGAAAATCTTTAGCACAGATACGCAGTATTTT,CASTPLAGKIFSTDTQYF
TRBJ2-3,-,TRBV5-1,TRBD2,TGCGCCAGCATCCCAGGTGCGACTAGCTCAGATACGCAGTATTTT,CASIPGATSSDTQYF
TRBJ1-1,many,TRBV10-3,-,TGTGCCATCAGTGAGGGCCCTTACACTGAAGCTTTCTTT,CAISEGPYTEAFF
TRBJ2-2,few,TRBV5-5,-,TGTGCCAGCAGCGACTGGACAGATTTAAACACCGGGGAGCTGTTTTTT,CASSDWTDLNTGELFF
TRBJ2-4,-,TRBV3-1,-,TGTGCCAGCAGCCAGCAACAGGGCGGCATTCAGTACTTC,CASSQQQGGIQYF
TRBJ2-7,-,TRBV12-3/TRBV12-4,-,TGTGCCAGCAGTTTTGCGGTCCCAGGATACGAGCAGTACTTC,CASSFAVPGYEQYF
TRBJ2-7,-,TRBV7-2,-,TGTGCCAGCAGCCAAGTGGTATTCCCCTACGAGCAGTACTTC,CASSQVVFPYEQYF
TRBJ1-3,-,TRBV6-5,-,TGTGCCAGCAGTTACTCGACGATCTCAGTAACTGGAAACACCATATATTTT,CASSYSTISVTGNTIYF
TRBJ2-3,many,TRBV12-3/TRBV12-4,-,TGTGCCAGCAGTTTACCCCCTAGCACAGATACGCAGTATTTT,CASSLPPSTDTQYF
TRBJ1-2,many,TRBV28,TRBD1,TGTGCCAGCAGTTTAAGCACCGTGGCCGACAGGGGCCATCAAAACTTTATCGACTATGGCTACACCTTC,CASSLSTVADRGHQNFIDYGYTF
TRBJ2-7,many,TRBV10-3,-,TGTGCCATCAGTGAGGGTGGTCTCCCCCTGGGCGGGGACGAGCAGTACTTC,CAISEGGLPLGGDEQYF
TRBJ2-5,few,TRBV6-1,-,TGTGCCAGCAGTGACAACCTGGCGGGGGCGCGGGAGACCCAGTACTTC,CASSDNLAGARETQYF
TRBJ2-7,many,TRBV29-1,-,TGCAGCGCCCTCGGGGGTGTCGGGAAAACAACCTACGAGCAGTACTTC,CSALGGVGKTTYEQYF
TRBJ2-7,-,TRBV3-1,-,TGTGCCAGCAGCCAAAGTACGGGGCGGGAGCAGTACTTC,CASSQSTGREQYF
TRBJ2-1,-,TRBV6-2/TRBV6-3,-,TGTGCCAGCAGTTACTCGGCGATGCCTGGCAATGAGCAGTTCTTC,CASSYSAMPGNEQFF
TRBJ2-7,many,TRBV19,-,TGTGCCAGTAGCCGACAGGGGGGAGCGGGAGACTACGAGCAGTACTTC,CASSRQGGAGDYEQYF
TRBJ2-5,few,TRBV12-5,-,TGTGCTAGTGGCAGACCTAGCGACGGGGAGACCCAGTACTTC,CASGRPSDGETQYF
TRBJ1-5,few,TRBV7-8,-,TGTGCCAGCAGCTTAGCCCGTGCAGGCAATCAGCCCCAGCATTTT,CASSLARAGNQPQHF
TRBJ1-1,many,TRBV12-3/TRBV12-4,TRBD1,TGTGCCAGCAGTTCAGACAGGGGAGGGCCTGGTGAAGCTTTCTTT,CASSSDRGGPGEAFF
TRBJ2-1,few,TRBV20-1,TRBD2,TGCAGTTCAGTGGGGGGGGTGGGTAATGAGCAGTTCTTC,CSSVGGVGNEQFF
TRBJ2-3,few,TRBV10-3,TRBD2,TGTGCCATCAGCATCACTAGCGGTAGCACAGATACGCAGTATTTT,CAISITSGSTDTQYF
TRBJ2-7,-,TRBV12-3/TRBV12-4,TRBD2,TGTGCCAGCAGTTTAGCTAGCGGGGCTCGCTACGAGCAGTACTTC,CASSLASGARYEQYF
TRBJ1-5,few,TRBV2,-,TGTGCCAGCAGTGTCTCGGGTTATCAGCCCCAGCATTTT,CASSVSGYQPQHF
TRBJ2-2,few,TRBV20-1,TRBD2,TGCAGTGCTAGTGGTCTAGCGGGGGCCATCACCGGGGAGCTGTTTTTT,CSASGLAGAITGELFF